Given below is one T cell receptor (beta chain) in context. Its specificity is not known. With iRepertoire HTBI primers and Arm-PCR of CDR3 regions, TCR beta libraries were built. TCRdb redid the calling of the multiplex PCR reads with MiXCR, one entry per CDR3 protein. Among 360,000 or so distinct CDR3 sequences listed, 15% to 20% were seen once. After removal of 5 bases from V and 4 bases from J, the junction contained 16 bases not matched to a gene. The V gene's germline CDR1 is SEHNR and CDR2 FQNEAQ (reference sequence). CDR3 size: 18 residues. Time point noted: newly diagnosed GD, antithyroid drugs for less than 3 months. Researchers made the TCR library from RNA that was extracted from PBMCs. The sample belongs to a study of regulatory T cells in long-lasting Graves disease. The study's findings and limits: The study found persistent patients shared more public clonotypes (roughly 3,000) than new patients (approximately 970).

This sample also appeared in a second study, on T cells in Graves' hyperthyroidism and ophthalmopathy. Turning to that study: Patients with ophthalmopathy were separated from those with stable hyperthyroidism by a 13 V-J model.

This material consisted of peripheral blood mononuclear cells (PBMCs), taken at new diagnosis, from a patient treated with antithyroid drugs. The chain uses TRBV7-9 and TRBJ1-3; 8 positions match TRBD1. This clonotype was obtained from a woman aged 18-30 years with Graves disease. The CDR3 sequence is CASSPGYGRGHLGNTIYF. The DNA for the CDR3 is TGTGCCAGCAGCCCTGGTTATGGCAGGGGGCACCTAGGAAACACCATATATTTT.